Listed below are T cell receptor beta chains from one sample, sequenced in a study of T-cell reconstitution after alpha-beta-depleted transplantation in children. Via MiXCR, TCRdb re-called the PCR reads, giving one row per CDR3 protein. The data contain a few hundred thousand distinct CDR3 sequences, 10% to 15% of them seen just once; the ten biggest clones take up 2.2%. Sample: PBMCs, mostly from graft donor cells, taken 360 days after TCRalphabeta/CD19-depleted stem cell transplant. These receptors were taken from a male patient under 18 who had a stem cell transplant for acute myeloid leukemia, so the T cells may come from the graft donor. CDR3s include the opening cysteine and the closing phenylalanine or tryptophan. D genes are given only for firm matches. Clone size is not always given. Where it is, it says once, few, many or a class for expanded clones.

V	J	D	size	DNA	CDR3
TRBV5-1	TRBJ2-7	NA	NA	TGCGCCAGCAGCTTGACCGGGGGCGGTTACTACGAGCAGTACTTC	CASSLTGGGYYEQYF
TRBV7-2	TRBJ2-7	TRBD1	NA	TGTGCCAGCAGAAAGGACAGGGTGGAGGGGCAGTACTTC	CASRKDRVEGQYF
TRBV12-3/TRBV12-4	TRBJ2-3	NA	NA	TGTGCCAGCAGTTTTGGAACCTATTCGCAGTATTTT	CASSFGTYSQYF
TRBV25-1	TRBJ2-7	TRBD1	NA	TGTGCCAGCCAGAGTCCCGGGACAGGGCCTCGAGGGGAGCAGTACTTC	CASQSPGTGPRGEQYF
TRBV29-1	TRBJ2-2	TRBD2	many	TGCAGCGTTGACCCTAGCGGGGGGAACACCGGGGAGCTGTTTTTT	CSVDPSGGNTGELFF
TRBV4-2	TRBJ2-3	NA	many	TGTGCCAGCAGCCAAGAAGGGTGGGATACGCAGTATTTT	CASSQEGWDTQYF
TRBV28	TRBJ2-1	TRBD2	many	TGTGCCAGCAGCCGAATTGTACTAGCGGGAGGGCCAAGGAATGAGCAGTTCTTC	CASSRIVLAGGPRNEQFF
TRBV4-3	TRBJ2-1	TRBD2	few	TGCGCCAGCAGCCCCTCGGGTAGCGGGAGGGCCGGGTCCTACAATGAGCAGTTCTTC	CASSPSGSGRAGSYNEQFF
TRBV29-1	TRBJ2-7	TRBD1	NA	TGCAGCGCCGAAGACAGGGGGCTAGGAGAGCAGTACTTC	CSAEDRGLGEQYF
TRBV28	TRBJ1-1	NA	NA	TGTGCCAGCAGTTACGCCTCCCCCGGGACAGCTTTCTTT	CASSYASPGTAFF
TRBV9	TRBJ2-6	TRBD1	NA	TGTGCCAGCAGCGAACAGGGGCGATCCTCTGGGGCCAACGTCCTGACTTTC	CASSEQGRSSGANVLTF
TRBV15	TRBJ2-1	NA	few	TGTGCCACCAGCAGAGTTAGGGAGGACTACAATGAGCAGTTCTTC	CATSRVREDYNEQFF
TRBV28	TRBJ2-7	NA	few	TGTGCCAGCAGTTCAGGGTATGGGGGAGGAGCATTTTCCTACGAGCAGTACTTC	CASSSGYGGGAFSYEQYF
TRBV4-3	TRBJ2-7	NA	few	TGCGCCAGCAGCCAATATTCCGGGACCACTAACGAGCAGTACTTC	CASSQYSGTTNEQYF
TRBV20-1	TRBJ2-5	NA	NA	TGCAGTGCGGAGGGGTTGGAGGAGACCCAGTACTTC	CSAEGLEETQYF
TRBV6-4	TRBJ2-1	NA	few	TGTGCCAGCAGTGACGCTTTGGGATCAGGGGTTAATGAGCAGTTCTTC	CASSDALGSGVNEQFF